The 31 T cell receptor beta chains below all came from one sample that was sequenced in a study of OX40 agonist ivuxolimab in advanced cancers. Measured with immunoSEQ multiplex PCR; TCRdb has only the in-frame clones, and not every one. The table lists some 82,000 clones, 94% of them singletons. Sequenced here: CD4+ or CD8+ T cells sorted from blood, sampled in a trial of the OX40 agonist ivuxolimab. Receptors originate from an adult with an advanced solid tumor such as melanoma, head and neck, liver or kidney cancer.

This rearrangement joins TRBV28 to TRBJ2-7; 7 bases align to TRBD2. This CDR3 comprises 19 residues. The trim removed 4 bases at V and 2 bases at J, leaving 20 bases unmatched. Germline CDR1 and CDR2: MDHEN and SYDVKM. This CDR3 reads CASSSWEGRPGRVAYEQYF. DNA of the CDR3: TGTGCCAGCAGTTCGTGGGAGGGGAGACCGGGACGGGTAGCCTACGAGCAGTACTTC.

The V gene is TRBV4-3, the J gene TRBJ2-7; possibly TRBD1 for D (6 bases). The CDR3 has 14 residues. The V end lost 4 bases, the J end lost 3 bases, and 13 bases lay between the germline ends. Per germline, CDR1 LGHNA and CDR2 YSLEER. The CDR3 sequence: CASSPGVGVYEQYF. The CDR3 DNA reads as TGCGCCAGCAGCCCAGGGGTTGGAGTCTACGAGCAGTACTTC.

The chain joins TRBV30 to TRBJ2-3; D is undetermined. Trimming cost V 5 bases and J 7 bases, with 19 bases left between them. The V gene's germline CDR1 is GTSNPN and CDR2 SVGIG (reference sequence). The CDR3 is 14 residues long. CDR3 loop: CAWEDHSQAHTQYF. CDR3 DNA: TGTGCCTGGGAGGACCACTCCCAGGCCCATACGCAGTATTTT.

The rearrangement joins TRBV4-3 to TRBJ2-5; 7 bases fit TRBD2. The J call may be wrong; the DNA end is better matched by TRBJ2-7. The CDR3 length is 18 residues. Germline CDR1 reads LGHNA; CDR2 reads YSLEER. The CDR3 DNA sequence: TGCGCCAGCAGCCACCCCGGATGGGGGACTAAGAGCTCCTACGAGCAGTACTTC. Translated: CASSHPGWGTKSSYEQYF.

The rearrangement links TRBV27 to TRBJ2-3, with 7 bases matching TRBD1. The CDR3 contains 15 residues. Germline CDR1 reads MNHEY; CDR2 reads SMNVEV (reference sequence). V lost 5 bases to trimming and J lost 0 bases; unmatched junction nucleotides: 5. The CDR3 spells CASSGTDPSTDTQYF. In DNA form, the CDR3 reads TGTGCCAGCAGTGGGACAGACCCTAGCACAGATACGCAGTATTTT.

This chain joins TRBV7-2 and TRBJ2-3, with 7 bases matching TRBD2. The germline gives CDR1 SGHTA, CDR2 FQGNSA. The CDR3 contains 18 residues. V lost 5 bases, J lost 5 bases, and 19 bases stayed unmatched. CDR3 sequence: CASSPSVVWGRAIDTQYF. CDR3 nucleotides: TGTGCCAGCAGCCCCTCTGTGGTTTGGGGGAGGGCGATAGATACGCAGTATTTT.

The chain is built from TRBV19 and TRBJ1-1; 8 bases are shared with TRBD1. Germline V gene data show CDR1 as LNHDA and CDR2 as SQIVND (reference sequence). V was pared by 3 bases and J by 8 bases, with 14 bases of the junction left unmatched. The CDR3 length is 16 residues. CDR3 in DNA: TGTGCCAGTAGTATCCCGACAGGGGTAGTAGGTAAAGAAGCTTTCTTT. This translates into CASSIPTGVVGKEAFF.

V is TRBV28 and J is TRBJ2-1, with 11 bases identical to TRBD2. CDR3 length equals 15 residues. Trimming removed 5 bases from V and 1 base from J; junction bases left unmatched: 1. CDR1 and CDR2 (germline): MDHEN, SYDVKM. The CDR3 region has the DNA TGTGCCAGCAGTCCTAGCGGGAGGTCCTACAATGAGCAGTTCTTC. Protein sequence: CASSPSGRSYNEQFF. Full variable domain (missing parts from reference TRBV28 and TRBJ2-1): DVKVTQSSRYLVKRTGEKVFLECVQDMDHENMFWYRQDPGLGLRLIYFSYDVKMKEKGDIPEGYSVSREKKERFSLILESASTNQTSMYLCASSPSGRSYNEQFFGPGTRLTVL.

This clone turned up a few times. The V and J genes are TRBV7-8 and TRBJ1-5; D ambiguous. The CDR3 contains 15 residues. Trimming removed 0 bases at V and 6 bases at J, with 12 bases between. CDR1 and CDR2 (germline): SGHVS, FQNEAQ. The CDR3 reads CASSLASADFQPQHF. The DNA for the CDR3 is TGTGCCAGCAGCTTAGCGTCGGCAGATTTTCAGCCCCAGCATTTT.

The chain uses TRBV21-1 and TRBJ2-7. TRBV21-1 is a pseudogene segment. The length of the CDR3 is 15 residues. In DNA form, the CDR3 reads TGTGCCAGCAGCAAAGTGGGGGACGGGCCCTACGAGCAGTACTTC. This codes for CASSKVGDGPYEQYF.

The chain links TRBV7-6 to TRBJ2-3; weak D call: TRBD2 (5 bases). Per germline, CDR1 SGHVS and CDR2 FNYEAQ. Trimming took 1 base from V and 3 from J, leaving 17 bases between them. This CDR3 comprises 17 residues. CDR3 loop: CASSLVGYPGRTDTQYF. CDR3 nucleotide sequence: TGTGCCAGCAGCTTAGTGGGGTATCCGGGAAGAACAGATACGCAGTATTTT. Filled out from reference TRBV7-6 and TRBJ2-3, the complete variable domain reads GAGVSQSPRYKVTKRGQDVALRCDPISGHVSLYWYRQALGQGPEFLTYFNYEAQQDKSGLPNDRFSAERPEGSISTLTIQRTEQRDSAMYRCASSLVGYPGRTDTQYFGPGTRLTVL.

This rearrangement joins TRBV4-3 to TRBJ2-1, with TRBD2 matching 10 bases. CDR1 is LGHNA, CDR2 YSLEER, per germline. CDR3 length equals 15 residues. V shed 5 bases, J shed 3 bases, and the junction held 4 bases outside the gene matches. This CDR3 reads CASSSLAGGYNEQFF. CDR3 coding DNA: TGCGCCAGCAGCTCATTAGCGGGAGGCTACAATGAGCAGTTCTTC.

The chain has TRBV7-9 and TRBJ2-2; D is unresolved. From germline, CDR1 is SEHNR and CDR2 FQNEAQ (reference sequence). This CDR3 is built from 12 residues. V was pared by 3 bases and J by 3 bases, with 2 bases between. CDR3 protein: CASSFDTGELFF. The CDR3, as DNA: TGTGCCAGCAGCTTTGACACCGGGGAGCTGTTTTTT. The variable domain in full, with the rest retrieved from reference TRBV7-9 and TRBJ2-2, is DTGVSQNPRHKITKRGQNVTFRCDPISEHNRLYWYRQTLGQGPEFLTYFQNEAQLEKSRLLSDRFSAERPKGSFSTLEIQRTEQGDSAMYLCASSFDTGELFFGEGSRLTVL.

This chain links TRBV9 with TRBJ2-3; 8 nucleotides match TRBD2. The CDR3 totals 16 residues. Germline V gene lookup returns CDR1 SGDLS and CDR2 YYNGEE. Germline trimming cut 4 bases from V and 2 bases from J; bases unmatched to any gene: 9. The CDR3 nucleotides read TGTGCCAGCAGCTGGCCGCGGGAGGCCCCCACAGATACGCAGTATTTT. Protein: CASSWPREAPTDTQYF.

The table lists this clone with a few counts. The chain joins TRBV5-6 to TRBJ2-7; D is undetermined. There are 16 residues in the CDR3. The germline V and J ends were trimmed by 1 base and 0 bases, with 14 bases remaining between them. Germline CDR1 reads SGHDT; CDR2 reads YYEEEE. In nucleotides, the CDR3 is TGTGCCAGCAGCTTGAGTAGACTCCAGTACTCCTACGAGCAGTACTTC. Amino acid sequence: CASSLSRLQYSYEQYF. The full variable domain, its missing parts supplied by reference TRBV5-6 and TRBJ2-7, is DAGVTQSPTHLIKTRGQQVTLRCSPKSGHDTVSWYQQALGQGPQFIFQYYEEEERQRGNFPDRFSGHQFPNYSSELNVNALLLGDSALYLCASSLSRLQYSYEQYFGPGTRLTVT.

V and J are TRBV9 and TRBJ2-1; 9 bases map to TRBD2. Germline V gene lookup returns CDR1 SGDLS and CDR2 YYNGEE. This CDR3 region has 14 residues. The V and J ends lost 4 bases and 8 bases, in that order; junction bases with no gene match: 7. This CDR3 is CASSLSGRLHEQFF. The CDR3 DNA is TGTGCCAGCAGCTTAAGCGGGAGGCTACATGAGCAGTTCTTC.

This sequence joins TRBV27 and TRBJ1-4, with 7 bases identical to TRBD1. Germline CDR1 is MNHEY and CDR2 is SMNVEV (reference sequence). The junction had 19 bases not matched to a gene; V was cut back by 6 bases and J by 0 bases. CDR3 size: 20 residues. The CDR3, as DNA: TGTGCCAGCAGCCCCACCCTCCTGGGACAGAGAGTTGCAACTAATGAAAAACTGTTTTTT. Its translation is CASSPTLLGQRVATNEKLFF.

This chain uses TRBV28 with TRBJ2-7; TRBD1 aligns across 9 bases. Germline V gene lookup returns CDR1 MDHEN and CDR2 SYDVKM. This CDR3 has 16 amino acids. After removal of 2 bases from V and 0 bases from J, the junction contained 5 bases not matched to a gene. Here the CDR3 DNA reads TGTGCCAGCAGTTTAATCCGGGACAGGGACTCCTACGAGCAGTACTTC. Amino acid sequence: CASSLIRDRDSYEQYF. Supplemented by reference TRBV28 and TRBJ2-7, the full variable domain reads DVKVTQSSRYLVKRTGEKVFLECVQDMDHENMFWYRQDPGLGLRLIYFSYDVKMKEKGDIPEGYSVSREKKERFSLILESASTNQTSMYLCASSLIRDRDSYEQYFGPGTRLTVT.

J is TRBJ2-3 and V is TRBV28; 8 bases are a match to TRBD2. The CDR3 sequence is 15 residues long. Germline V lookup: CDR1 MDHEN, CDR2 SYDVKM. The ends lost 6 bases at V and 3 bases at J; junction bases unmatched: 8. This chain's CDR3 is CASRISGRRTDTQYF. CDR3 DNA: TGTGCCAGCAGGATAAGCGGGAGAAGGACAGATACGCAGTATTTT.

The rearrangement links TRBV30 to TRBJ2-1; 10 positions agree with TRBD1. CDR1 and CDR2 from the germline V gene are GTSNPN and SVGIG (reference sequence). The CDR3 sequence is 15 residues long. Trimming took 1 base from V and 4 from J; bases not matched to a gene: 4. In DNA, the CDR3 is TGTGCCTGGAGTGGGGACAGGGGTGGGTACAATGAGCAGTTCTTC. Its translation: CAWSGDRGGYNEQFF.

This clone was detected once. V and J are TRBV16 and TRBJ1-5; tentatively, D is TRBD1 (6 bases). Germline V gene lookup returns CDR1 KGHSY and CDR2 FQNENV. V lost 1 base to trimming and J lost 4 bases, with 20 bases between them. CDR3 size: 18 residues. CDR3 nucleotides: TGTGCCAGCAGCCAATTTACAGGGATCTCTAGCGAAAATCAGCCCCAGCATTTT. Translation gives CASSQFTGISSENQPQHF.

This clone was recorded once. The J gene is TRBJ2-1, the V gene TRBV9; the match to TRBD2 covers 8 bases. V shed 3 bases and J 10 bases; nucleotides not matched to a gene: 21. The CDR3 contains 18 residues. The V gene's germline CDR1 is SGDLS and CDR2 YYNGEE. The CDR3 loop is CASSARSGRALLWGEQFF. The CDR3 coding sequence is TGTGCCAGCAGCGCGCGATCCGGGAGGGCACTGCTATGGGGAGAGCAGTTCTTC. The full variable domain, its missing parts supplied by reference TRBV9 and TRBJ2-1, is DSGVTQTPKHLITATGQRVTLRCSPRSGDLSVYWYQQSLDQGLQFLIQYYNGEERAKGNILERFSAQQFPDLHSELNLSSLELGDSALYFCASSARSGRALLWGEQFFGPGTRLTVL.

The chain couples TRBV5-6 to TRBJ2-5; 10 positions agree with TRBD2. This CDR3 contains 17 residues. The J segment lost 7 bases and the V segment lost 0 bases, leaving 12 bases of the junction unmatched. Germline-derived CDR1 and CDR2 are SGHDT and YYEEEE. The CDR3, as DNA: TGTGCCAGCAGCTTGGTTGCTAGCGGGAGCCCTGGGTGGACCCAGTACTTC. Amino acids: CASSLVASGSPGWTQYF.

The rearrangement joins TRBV23-1 to TRBJ2-7; either TRBD1 or TRBD2 may fit D (7 bases each). TRBV23-1 falls under the ORF class, with uncertain function. The ends were cut back, 9 bases at V and 0 bases at J, with 24 bases in the middle. This CDR3 comprises 17 residues. Here the CDR3 DNA reads TGCGCCAGTCGGGGGGAGGGACAGAAAACCAGCTCCTACGAGCAGTACTTC. It is translated as CASRGEGQKTSSYEQYF.

The chain joins TRBV4-3 to TRBJ1-2; D not resolved. The CDR3 sequence is 12 residues long. In germline, CDR1 is LGHNA, CDR2 YSLEER. V was cut by 5 bases and J by 8 bases, with 12 bases left in between. In DNA form, the CDR3 reads TGCGCCAGCAGCTCCCGGACGAGCGGCTACACCTTC. Translated: CASSSRTSGYTF.

V is TRBV15 and J is TRBJ2-1; D is undetermined. With 1 base removed from V and 6 bases from J, the gap between germline ends came to 10 bases. The germline gives CDR1 LNHNV, CDR2 YYDKDF (reference sequence). CDR3 length: 14 amino acids. The CDR3 DNA sequence: TGTGCCACCAGCAGAGTGGTATCGGGCAATGAGCAGTTCTTC. As protein: CATSRVVSGNEQFF.

J is TRBJ1-2 and V is TRBV5-6; D is possibly TRBD1 (5 bases). Germline CDR1 is SGHDT and CDR2 is YYEEEE. Trimming removed 0 bases from V and 4 bases from J, with 10 bases in between. The CDR3 contains 14 residues. CDR3 nucleotides: TGTGCCAGCAGCTTGGGGTCAGGGATCTATGGCTACACCTTC. Translating gives CASSLGSGIYGYTF.

In its sample, this clone was seen once. This rearrangement joins TRBV4-1 to TRBJ2-3; 7 bases map to TRBD2. With V trimmed by 0 bases and J by 4 bases, 13 bases remained unmatched. The CDR3 has 18 residues. CDR1 is MGHRA and CDR2 is YSYEKL in the germline V gene. CDR3 bases: TGCGCCAGCAGCCAAGAGGTGGGAGGGCCGGTTTGGTCAGATACGCAGTATTTT. Amino acids: CASSQEVGGPVWSDTQYF.

This chain connects TRBV7-5 to TRBJ2-1; the D call in the table, TRBD2, was not verified against the DNA. TRBV7-5 is noted as a pseudogene. The CDR3 is 15 residues long. The CDR3 DNA reads TGTGCCAGAAGAATCCCGGGACTTATCTACAATGAGCAGTTCTTC. This codes for CARRIPGLIYNEQFF.

This rearrangement joins TRBV5-6 to TRBJ2-7; 12 nucleotides align to TRBD1. CDR1 and CDR2 from the germline V gene are SGHDT and YYEEEE. The CDR3 consists of 14 residues. V lost 4 bases, J lost 4 bases, and 3 bases stayed unmatched. The CDR3 DNA reads as TGTGCCAGCAGCCCGGGACAGGGGGCTTACGAGCAGTACTTC. Encoded protein: CASSPGQGAYEQYF.

The chain carries TRBV19 and TRBJ2-3; D possibly corresponds to TRBD2 (6 bases). Germline CDR1 and CDR2: LNHDA and SQIVND (reference sequence). The CDR3 has 12 residues. V lost 6 bases, J lost 6 bases, and 10 bases lay in between. Here the CDR3 reads CASREGPDTQYF. For the CDR3, the DNA is TGTGCCAGTAGGGAGGGCCCCGATACGCAGTATTTT.